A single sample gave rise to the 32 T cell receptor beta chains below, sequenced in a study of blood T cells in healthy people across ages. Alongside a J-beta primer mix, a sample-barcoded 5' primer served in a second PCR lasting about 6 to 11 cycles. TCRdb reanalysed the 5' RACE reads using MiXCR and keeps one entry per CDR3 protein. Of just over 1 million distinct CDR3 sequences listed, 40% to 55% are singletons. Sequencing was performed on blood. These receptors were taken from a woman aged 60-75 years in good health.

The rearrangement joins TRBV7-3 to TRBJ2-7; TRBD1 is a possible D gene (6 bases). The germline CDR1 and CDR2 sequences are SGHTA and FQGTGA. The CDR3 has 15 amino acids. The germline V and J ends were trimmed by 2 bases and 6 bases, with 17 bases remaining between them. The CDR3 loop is CASSLLCIRGLEQYF. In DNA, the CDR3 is TGTGCCAGCAGCTTATTATGTATCAGGGGCCTCGAGCAGTACTTC.

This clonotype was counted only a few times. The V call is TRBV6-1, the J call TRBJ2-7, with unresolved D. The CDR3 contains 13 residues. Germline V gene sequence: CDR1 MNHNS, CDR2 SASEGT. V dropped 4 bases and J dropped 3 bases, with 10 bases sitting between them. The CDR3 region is CASSGDPFYEQYF. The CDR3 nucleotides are TGTGCCAGCAGTGGCGATCCTTTCTACGAGCAGTACTTC.

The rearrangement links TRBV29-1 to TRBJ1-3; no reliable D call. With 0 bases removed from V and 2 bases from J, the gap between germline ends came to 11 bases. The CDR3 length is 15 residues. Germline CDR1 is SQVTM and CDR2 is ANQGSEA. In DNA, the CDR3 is TGCAGCGTTGAAGATATGGGGAGGACTGGAAACACCATATATTTT. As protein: CSVEDMGRTGNTIYF.

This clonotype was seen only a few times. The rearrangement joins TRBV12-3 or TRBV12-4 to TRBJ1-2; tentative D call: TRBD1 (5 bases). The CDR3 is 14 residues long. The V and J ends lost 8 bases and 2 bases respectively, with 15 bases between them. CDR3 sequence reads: CASGTAQGNYGYTF. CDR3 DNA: TGTGCCAGCGGGACGGCCCAAGGGAACTATGGCTACACCTTC.

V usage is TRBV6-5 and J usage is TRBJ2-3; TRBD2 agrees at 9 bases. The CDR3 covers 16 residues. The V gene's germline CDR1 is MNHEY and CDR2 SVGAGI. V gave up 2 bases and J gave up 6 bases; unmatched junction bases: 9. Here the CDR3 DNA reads TGTGCCAGCAGTTACAGGCTAGCGGGACTGGGGGATACGCAGTATTTT. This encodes CASSYRLAGLGDTQYF.

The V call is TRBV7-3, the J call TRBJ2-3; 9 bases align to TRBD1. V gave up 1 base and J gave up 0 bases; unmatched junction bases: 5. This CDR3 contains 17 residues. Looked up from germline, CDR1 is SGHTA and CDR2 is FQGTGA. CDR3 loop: CASSLRGTGTSTDTQYF. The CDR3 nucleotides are TGTGCCAGCAGCTTAAGAGGGACAGGGACTAGCACAGATACGCAGTATTTT.

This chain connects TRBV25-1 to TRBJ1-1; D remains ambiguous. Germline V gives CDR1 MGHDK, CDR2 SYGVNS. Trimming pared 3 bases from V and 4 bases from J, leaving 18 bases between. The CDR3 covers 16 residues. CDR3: CASSDLTRQGATEAFF. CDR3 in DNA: TGTGCCAGCAGTGACTTAACCCGACAAGGTGCCACTGAAGCTTTCTTT.

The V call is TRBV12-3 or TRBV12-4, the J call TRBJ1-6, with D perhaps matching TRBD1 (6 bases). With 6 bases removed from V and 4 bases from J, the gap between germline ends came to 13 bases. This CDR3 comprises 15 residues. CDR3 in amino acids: CASRAGEGYNSPLHF. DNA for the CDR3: TGTGCCAGCAGGGCAGGGGAAGGTTATAATTCACCCCTCCACTTT.

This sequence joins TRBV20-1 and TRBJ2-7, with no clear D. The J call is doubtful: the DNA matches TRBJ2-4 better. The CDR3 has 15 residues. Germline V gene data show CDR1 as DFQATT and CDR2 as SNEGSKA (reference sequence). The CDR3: CSAPRLGSSKNIQYF. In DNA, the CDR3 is TGCAGTGCTCCCCGATTGGGAAGTTCCAAAAACATTCAGTACTTC.

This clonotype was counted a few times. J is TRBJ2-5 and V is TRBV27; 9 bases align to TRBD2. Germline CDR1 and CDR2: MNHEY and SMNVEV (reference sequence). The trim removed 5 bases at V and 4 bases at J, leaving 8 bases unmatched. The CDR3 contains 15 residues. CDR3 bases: TGTGCCAGCAGTCCCCAGCTAGCGGGATTAGAGACCCAGTACTTC. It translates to CASSPQLAGLETQYF.

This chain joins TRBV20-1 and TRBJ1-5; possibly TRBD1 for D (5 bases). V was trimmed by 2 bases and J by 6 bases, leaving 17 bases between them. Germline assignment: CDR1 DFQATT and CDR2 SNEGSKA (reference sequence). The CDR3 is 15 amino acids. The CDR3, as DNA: TGCAGTGCTAGACCCCTACAAGGGGCCAGTCAGCCCCAGCATTTT. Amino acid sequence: CSARPLQGASQPQHF.

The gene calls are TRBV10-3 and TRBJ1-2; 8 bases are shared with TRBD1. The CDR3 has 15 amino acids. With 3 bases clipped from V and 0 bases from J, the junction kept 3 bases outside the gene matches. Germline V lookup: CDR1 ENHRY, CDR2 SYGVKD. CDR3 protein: CAISEGQGANYGYTF. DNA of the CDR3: TGTGCCATCAGTGAAGGACAGGGAGCTAACTATGGCTACACCTTC.

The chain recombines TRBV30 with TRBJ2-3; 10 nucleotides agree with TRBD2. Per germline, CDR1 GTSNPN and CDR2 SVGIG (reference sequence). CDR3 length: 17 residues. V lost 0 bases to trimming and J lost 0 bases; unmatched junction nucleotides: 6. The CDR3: CAWSVLVTSGSTDTQYF. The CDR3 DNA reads TGTGCCTGGAGTGTACTCGTGACTAGCGGGAGCACAGATACGCAGTATTTT.

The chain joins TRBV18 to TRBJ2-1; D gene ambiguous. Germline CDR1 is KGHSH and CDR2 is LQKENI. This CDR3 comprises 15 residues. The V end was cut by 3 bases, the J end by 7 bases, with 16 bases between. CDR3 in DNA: TGTGCCAGCTCACCGGCCCGATCAGTCCTAAATGAGCAGTTCTTC. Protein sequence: CASSPARSVLNEQFF.

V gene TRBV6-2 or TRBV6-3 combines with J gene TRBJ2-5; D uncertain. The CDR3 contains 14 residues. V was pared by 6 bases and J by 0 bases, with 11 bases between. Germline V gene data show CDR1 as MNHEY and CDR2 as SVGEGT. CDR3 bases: TGTGCCAGCAGCCCCGTTGCGTACCAAGAGACCCAGTACTTC. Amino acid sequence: CASSPVAYQETQYF.

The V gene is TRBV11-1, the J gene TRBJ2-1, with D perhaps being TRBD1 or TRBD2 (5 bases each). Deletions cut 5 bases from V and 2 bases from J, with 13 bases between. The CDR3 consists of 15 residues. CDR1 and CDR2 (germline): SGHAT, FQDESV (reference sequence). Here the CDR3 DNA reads TGTGCCAGCAGCATTGGGACGGCTACCTACAATGAGCAGTTCTTC. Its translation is CASSIGTATYNEQFF. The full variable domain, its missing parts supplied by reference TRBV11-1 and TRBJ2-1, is EAEVAQSPRYKITEKSQAVAFWCDPISGHATLYWYRQILGQGPELLVQFQDESVVDDSQLPKDRFSAERLKGVDSTLKIQPAELGDSAMYLCASSIGTATYNEQFFGPGTRLTVL.

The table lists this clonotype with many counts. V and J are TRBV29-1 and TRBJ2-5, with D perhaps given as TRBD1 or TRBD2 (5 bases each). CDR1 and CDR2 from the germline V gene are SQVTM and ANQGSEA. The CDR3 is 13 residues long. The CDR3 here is CGAAKGSQETQYF. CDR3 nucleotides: TGCGGAGCGGCGAAGGGGTCCCAAGAGACCCAGTACTTC. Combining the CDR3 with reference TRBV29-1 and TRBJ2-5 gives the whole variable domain SAVISQKPSRDICQRGTSLTIQCQVDSQVTMMFWYRQQPGQSLTLIATANQGSEATYESGFVIDKFPISRPNLTFSTLTVSNMSPEDSSIYLCGAAKGSQETQYFGPGTRLLVL.

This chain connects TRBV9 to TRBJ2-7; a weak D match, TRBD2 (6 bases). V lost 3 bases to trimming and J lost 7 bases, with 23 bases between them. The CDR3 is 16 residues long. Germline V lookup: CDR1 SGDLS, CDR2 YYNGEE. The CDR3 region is CASSAGGGKSYNEQYF. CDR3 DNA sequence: TGTGCCAGCAGCGCCGGCGGAGGGAAGTCCTACAATGAGCAGTACTTC.

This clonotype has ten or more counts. CDR3: CATSASGGLEETQYF. The CDR3 bases are TGTGCCACCAGCGCATCAGGGGGCTTAGAAGAGACCCAGTACTTC. The V and J genes are TRBV15 and TRBJ2-5, with TRBD1 matching 8 bases. After removal of 5 bases from V and 3 bases from J, the junction contained 8 bases not matched to a gene. The CDR3 extends over 15 amino acids. CDR1 and CDR2 from the germline V gene are LNHNV and YYDKDF (reference sequence). The full variable domain, with the rest looked up from reference TRBV15 and TRBJ2-5, is DAMVIQNPRYQVTQFGKPVTLSCSQTLNHNVMYWYQQKSSQAPKLLFHYYDKDFNNEADTPDNFQSRRPNTSFCFLDIRSPGLGDTAMYLCATSASGGLEETQYFGPGTRLLVL.

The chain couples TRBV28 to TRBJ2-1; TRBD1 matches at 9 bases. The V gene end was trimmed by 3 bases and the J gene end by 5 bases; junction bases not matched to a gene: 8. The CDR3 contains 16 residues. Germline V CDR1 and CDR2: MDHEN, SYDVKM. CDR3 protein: CASSFFRDRENNEQFF. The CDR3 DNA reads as TGTGCCAGCAGTTTCTTCCGGGACAGGGAGAACAATGAGCAGTTCTTC. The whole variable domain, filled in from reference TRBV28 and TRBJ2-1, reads DVKVTQSSRYLVKRTGEKVFLECVQDMDHENMFWYRQDPGLGLRLIYFSYDVKMKEKGDIPEGYSVSREKKERFSLILESASTNQTSMYLCASSFFRDRENNEQFFGPGTRLTVL.

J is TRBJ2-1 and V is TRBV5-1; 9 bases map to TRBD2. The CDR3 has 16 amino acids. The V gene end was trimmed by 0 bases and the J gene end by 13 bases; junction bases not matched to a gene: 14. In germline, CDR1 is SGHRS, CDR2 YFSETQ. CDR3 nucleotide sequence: TGCGCCAGCAGCTTGGGGCTAGCGGGAACTGGAGAGACCCAGTTCTTC. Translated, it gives CASSLGLAGTGETQFF.

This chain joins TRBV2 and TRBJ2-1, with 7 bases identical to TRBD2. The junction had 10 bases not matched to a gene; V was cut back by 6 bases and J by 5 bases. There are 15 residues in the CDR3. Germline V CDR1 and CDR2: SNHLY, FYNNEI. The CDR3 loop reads CASSPTRGRDNEQFF. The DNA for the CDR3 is TGTGCCAGCAGCCCAACTAGAGGGAGGGACAATGAGCAGTTCTTC.

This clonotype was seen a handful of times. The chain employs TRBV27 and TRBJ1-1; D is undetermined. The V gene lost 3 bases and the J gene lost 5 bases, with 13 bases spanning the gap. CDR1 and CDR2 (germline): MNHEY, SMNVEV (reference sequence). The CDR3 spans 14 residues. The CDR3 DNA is TGTGCCAGCAGTTTCGGGAGAGGTAGAACTGAAGCTTTCTTT. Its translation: CASSFGRGRTEAFF.

The CDR3 sequence: CASSFSRVDEQFF. The DNA for the CDR3 is TGTGCCAGCAGCTTCTCCAGGGTGGATGAGCAGTTCTTC. The rearrangement links TRBV9 to TRBJ2-1, with D possibly matching TRBD1 (5 bases). V gave up 4 bases and J gave up 8 bases, with 13 bases separating them. Germline CDR1 is SGDLS and CDR2 is YYNGEE. This CDR3 is built from 13 residues.

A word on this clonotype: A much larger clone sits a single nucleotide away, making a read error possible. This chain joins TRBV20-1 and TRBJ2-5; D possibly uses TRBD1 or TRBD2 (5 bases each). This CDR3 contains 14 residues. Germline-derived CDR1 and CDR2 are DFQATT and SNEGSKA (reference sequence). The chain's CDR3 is CGANSEGPRETQYF. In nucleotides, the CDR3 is TGCGGTGCCAACTCCGAGGGGCCCCGTGAGACCCAGTACTTC.

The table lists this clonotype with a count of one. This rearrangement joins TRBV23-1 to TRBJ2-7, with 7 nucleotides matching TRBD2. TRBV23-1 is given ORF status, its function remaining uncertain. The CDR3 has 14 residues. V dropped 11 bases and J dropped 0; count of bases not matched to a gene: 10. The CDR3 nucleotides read TGCGCCTCCGGGGGGTCTACCAGCTCCTACGAGCAGTACTTC. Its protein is CASGGSTSSYEQYF.

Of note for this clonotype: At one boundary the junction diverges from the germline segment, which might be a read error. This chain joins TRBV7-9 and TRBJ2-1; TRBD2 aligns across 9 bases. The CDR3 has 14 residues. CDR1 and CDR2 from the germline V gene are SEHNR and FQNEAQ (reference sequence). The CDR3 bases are TGTGCCGGCAGCTTAACTAGCGGGTTCAATGAGCAGTTCTTT. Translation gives CAGSLTSGFNEQFF.

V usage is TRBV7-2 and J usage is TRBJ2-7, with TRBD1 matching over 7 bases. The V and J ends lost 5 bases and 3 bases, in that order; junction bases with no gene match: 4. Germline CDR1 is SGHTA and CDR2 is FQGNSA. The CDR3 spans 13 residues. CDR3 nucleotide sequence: TGTGCCAGCAGCACCTGGACAGGCTACGAGCAGTACTTC. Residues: CASSTWTGYEQYF.

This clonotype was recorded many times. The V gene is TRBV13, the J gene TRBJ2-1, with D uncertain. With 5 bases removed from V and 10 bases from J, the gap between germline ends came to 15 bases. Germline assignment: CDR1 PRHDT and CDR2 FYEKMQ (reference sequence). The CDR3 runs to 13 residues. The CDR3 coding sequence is TGTGCCAGCAGCCCCCCTAGAAACCCAGAGCAGTTCTTC. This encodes CASSPPRNPEQFF.

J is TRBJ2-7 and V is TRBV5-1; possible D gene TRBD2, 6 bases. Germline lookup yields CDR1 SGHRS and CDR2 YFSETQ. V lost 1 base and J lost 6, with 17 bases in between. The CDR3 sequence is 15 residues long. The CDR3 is CASSLKGLEATEQYF. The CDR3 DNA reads TGCGCCAGCAGCTTGAAGGGACTGGAAGCCACCGAGCAGTACTTC.

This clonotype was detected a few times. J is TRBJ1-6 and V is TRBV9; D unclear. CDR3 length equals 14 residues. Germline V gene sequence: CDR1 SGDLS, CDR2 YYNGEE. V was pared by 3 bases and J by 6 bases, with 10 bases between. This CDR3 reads CASSASPVNSPLHF. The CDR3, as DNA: TGTGCCAGCAGCGCTAGTCCCGTTAATTCACCCCTCCACTTT.

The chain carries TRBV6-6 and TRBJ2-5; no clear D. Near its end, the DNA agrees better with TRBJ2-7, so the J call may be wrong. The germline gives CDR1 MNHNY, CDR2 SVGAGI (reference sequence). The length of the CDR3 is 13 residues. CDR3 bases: TGTGCCAGCAAGTTAGAGGTGTCGGACGAGCAGTACTTC. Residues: CASKLEVSDEQYF.